Below, 16 T cell receptor beta chains from the same sample are listed, as sequenced in a study of cytomegalovirus exposure and HLA in healthy donors. TCRdb's table, derived via immunoSEQ multiplex PCR, lists solely in-frame clones and lacks some. The repertoire holds about 190,000 clones, with about 82% as singletons. Sequencing was carried out using PBMCs. The receptor set was obtained from a woman under 30 in good health and CMV-seronegative.

CDR3 amino acids: CASSLDSQGAYNSPLHF. DNA of the CDR3: TGCGCCAGCAGCTTGGATAGTCAGGGGGCATATAATTCACCCCTCCACTTT. The rearrangement uses TRBV5-1 and TRBJ1-6; 8 bases line up with TRBD1. V gave up 0 bases and J gave up 4 bases; unmatched junction bases: 6. This CDR3 contains 17 residues. CDR1 SGHRS and CDR2 YFSETQ come from the germline V gene. The entire variable domain, with the rest obtained from reference TRBV5-1 and TRBJ1-6, is as follows: KAGVTQTPRYLIKTRGQQVTLSCSPISGHRSVSWYQQTPGQGLQFLFEYFSETQRNKGNFPGRFSGRQFSNSRSEMNVSTLELGDSALYLCASSLDSQGAYNSPLHFGNGTRLTVT.

The V gene is TRBV6-6, the J gene TRBJ2-3, with 8 bases fitting TRBD2. The CDR3 is made up of 15 amino acids. V shed 7 bases and J 2 bases; nucleotides not matched to a gene: 8. The germline gives CDR1 MNHNY, CDR2 SVGAGI (reference sequence). The CDR3 DNA follows: TGTGCCAGCAAATTATACGGGGGGGTCACAGATACGCAGTATTTT. It encodes CASKLYGGVTDTQYF.

The CDR3 nucleotides are TGTGCCAGCAGCTTGGACAGGTGGTCGAACACCATATATTTT. This encodes CASSLDRWSNTIYF. This chain connects TRBV5-4 to TRBJ1-3, with D tentatively TRBD1 (5 bases). Trimming took 0 bases from V and 7 from J, leaving 11 bases between them. The germline CDR1 and CDR2 sequences are SGHNT and YYREEE (reference sequence). The CDR3 covers 14 residues.

V is TRBV6-1 and J is TRBJ2-7, with 7 bases that match TRBD1. Germline V gives CDR1 MNHNS, CDR2 SASEGT. The CDR3 runs 14 residues. With 6 bases clipped from V and 0 bases from J, the junction kept 5 bases outside the gene matches. CDR3 in amino acids: CASSRTGRSYEQYF. CDR3 DNA sequence: TGTGCCAGCAGCCGGACAGGACGCTCCTACGAGCAGTACTTC.

The chain combines TRBV2 with TRBJ2-7; 14 bases fit TRBD2. Losses at the gene ends were 2 bases for V and 3 bases for J; bases not matched to a gene: 6. The CDR3 length is 17 residues. CDR1 is SNHLY, CDR2 FYNNEI, per germline. The CDR3 loop reads CASSEIVGLAGVYEQYF. DNA of the CDR3: TGTGCCAGCAGTGAAATCGTGGGACTAGCGGGGGTCTACGAGCAGTACTTC.

The gene calls are TRBV2 and TRBJ2-3; 10 bases fit TRBD2. CDR3 length equals 14 residues. After removal of 6 bases from V and 0 bases from J, the junction contained 0 bases not matched to a gene. From germline, CDR1 is SNHLY and CDR2 FYNNEI. DNA for the CDR3: TGTGCCAGCAGACTAGCGGGGAGCACAGATACGCAGTATTTT. Translating gives CASRLAGSTDTQYF.

This chain uses TRBV5-4 with TRBJ2-3; 7 positions match TRBD1. The CDR3 consists of 17 residues. Germline lookup yields CDR1 SGHNT and CDR2 YYREEE (reference sequence). V dropped 2 bases and J dropped 3; count of bases not matched to a gene: 12. The CDR3 nucleotides read TGTGCCAGCAGCTTACGACAGGGAACCGGTAGGACAGATACGCAGTATTTT. This gives the protein CASSLRQGTGRTDTQYF.

The chain recombines TRBV6-5 with TRBJ2-4; possible D gene TRBD2, 5 bases. Germline loops: CDR1 MNHEY, CDR2 SVGAGI. The CDR3 runs 14 residues. V was shortened by 5 bases and J by 11 bases, with 19 bases between the two germline ends. The CDR3 nucleotides are TGTGCCAGCAGTCCGCAGCCGGGATCCCAGTTTCAGTACTTC. It yields the protein CASSPQPGSQFQYF.

This clone has only a few counts. The rearrangement joins TRBV7-9 to TRBJ2-1; D unclear. CDR1 and CDR2 (germline): SEHNR, FQNEAQ (reference sequence). There are 15 residues in the CDR3. The V end lost 5 bases, the J end lost 0 bases, and 11 bases lay between the germline ends. CDR3 nucleotides: TGTGCCAGCAGCCGCGTAGTAGCCTCCTACAATGAGCAGTTCTTC. Translating gives CASSRVVASYNEQFF. The full variable domain, its missing parts supplied by reference TRBV7-9 and TRBJ2-1, is DTGVSQNPRHKITKRGQNVTFRCDPISEHNRLYWYRQTLGQGPEFLTYFQNEAQLEKSRLLSDRFSAERPKGSFSTLEIQRTEQGDSAMYLCASSRVVASYNEQFFGPGTRLTVL.

This chain uses TRBV6-1 with TRBJ2-5; 11 bases are shared with TRBD1. The length of the CDR3 is 15 residues. V was clipped by 5 bases and J by 7 bases; unmatched bases: 9. From germline, CDR1 is MNHNS and CDR2 SASEGT. The CDR3 bases are TGTGCCAGCAGTAGGACAGGGGGCGGGCATGGGACCCAGTACTTC. This translates into CASSRTGGGHGTQYF.

The rearrangement joins TRBV4-1 to TRBJ1-2; 9 nucleotides align to TRBD1. The CDR3 contains 13 residues. With 6 bases clipped from V and 10 bases from J, the junction kept 9 bases outside the gene matches. CDR1 MGHRA and CDR2 YSYEKL come from the germline V gene. This chain's CDR3 is CASSQWGQGNYTF. CDR3 sequence (DNA): TGCGCCAGCAGTCAATGGGGACAGGGAAACTACACCTTC.

The chain combines TRBV6-7 with TRBJ1-2; possibly TRBD1 for D (5 bases). TRBV6-7 is noted as an ORF with a role that remains uncertain. V gave up 11 bases and J gave up 0 bases, with 22 bases separating them. The CDR3 has 16 amino acids. Here the CDR3 DNA reads TGTGCCCTAGTGGAGGGACGGATCCTCTCTAACTATGGCTACACCTTC. It codes for CALVEGRILSNYGYTF.

This clone was detected only a few times. V and J are TRBV6-1 and TRBJ1-2, with a possible D match to TRBD1 (6 bases). This CDR3 comprises 14 residues. Looked up from germline, CDR1 is MNHNS and CDR2 is SASEGT. Trimming shortened V by 8 bases and J by 6 bases, and 19 bases separated the two germline ends. The CDR3 DNA sequence: TGTGCCAGCGGGGACACGTCCCATGGGGATGGCTACACCTTC. Protein product: CASGDTSHGDGYTF.

The V and J genes are TRBV2 and TRBJ1-5; unclear D gene. The V gene lost 8 bases and the J gene lost 2 bases, with 16 bases spanning the gap. Germline lookup yields CDR1 SNHLY and CDR2 FYNNEI. There are 15 residues in the CDR3. In nucleotides, the CDR3 is TGTGCCAGCGTCAAATCGGAGATTGGCAATCAGCCCCAGCATTTT. Residues: CASVKSEIGNQPQHF.

The rearrangement joins TRBV5-1 to TRBJ1-6; a weak D match, TRBD1 (5 bases). V lost 2 bases, J lost 5 bases, and 17 bases lay in between. Germline values: CDR1 SGHRS, CDR2 YFSETQ. The CDR3 extends over 17 amino acids. As DNA, the CDR3 is TGCGCCAGCAGCTTAGTGGGGTGGGGCCTCAATAATTCACCCCTCCACTTT. Translated, it gives CASSLVGWGLNNSPLHF.

This rearrangement joins TRBV25-1 to TRBJ2-2; 9 bases map to TRBD2. This CDR3 has 17 residues. Germline loops: CDR1 MGHDK, CDR2 SYGVNS. Losses at the gene ends were 6 bases for V and 6 bases for J; bases not matched to a gene: 14. The CDR3 protein is CASSLGTSPTTAGELFF. The DNA of the CDR3 is TGTGCCAGCAGCCTGGGGACTAGCCCAACGACCGCCGGGGAGCTGTTTTTT.